This T cell receptor beta chain was sequenced for a study of early T cells in non-severe SARS-CoV-2 infection (dated by TCRdb to 2020 to 2022). Background for the entire study: Bulk RNA from unsorted whole blood was used for TCR sequencing, so alpha and beta chains could not be paired.

Here is what the overall study found, with its caveats: VDJdb matching was skewed toward anti-spike CD8 responses and likely underestimated virus-specific expansions by missing private and CD4 specificities.

This was a case-control study nested in a cohort of healthcare workers in London, UK, who had nasopharyngeal swab PCR tests and blood samples taken every week. Between 23 and 31 March 2020, the week of the UK lockdown, healthcare workers were enrolled and then followed up weekly for as long as 16 weeks. The library was obtained by 5' RACE. The sequencing machine was a NextSeq 500. To correct for sequencing error and PCR bias, the TCR library protocol tagged individual cDNA molecules with unique molecular identifiers. Both TCR alpha and beta chains were sequenced, and tight co-correlation was observed between alpha and beta sequence abundances in each sample. As for the authors' bioinformatics: Decombinator V4 was used to annotate TCR sequences for V gene, J gene and CDR3. Expanded TCRs were defined as changing significantly between any two time points under a Poisson model with p below 0.0001. TCR abundances were normalised to the total number of TCRs sequenced per sample and expressed as counts per million. MAIT TCRs were defined by TRAV1-2 paired with TRAJ12, TRAJ20 or TRAJ33, and iNKT TCRs by TRAV10 paired with TRAJ18. A search of VDJdb, accessed on 1 November 2021, was run for TCRs annotated to CMV, EBV and SARS-CoV-2, with TCRs annotated for multiple antigens excluded. TCRdb trimmed public reads at Q25 via fastp, called clones via MiXCR and kept in-frame beta chains. For every CDR3 protein sequence, its rows merge into one entry that carries the most common genes and DNA. The V and J calls were determined by TCRdb, not by the authors. The sample data list tens of thousands of distinct CDR3 sequences, and roughly 13% of these were observed just once. The ten largest clones take up approximately 11% of the sample.

The germline V and J ends show losses of 6 bases and 0 bases respectively, and no gene match explains 10 bases of the junction. As encoded in the germline V gene (reference sequence), CDR1 is DFQATT while CDR2 is SNEGSKA. From cysteine to phenylalanine, the CDR3 is 16 amino acids long. The retained sequence is limited to the CDR3, 48 bases, with the frame set at the first base. Worth noting for this clonotype: The clone's antigen remains unknown. Base qualities were left out, and no much larger clone turns up one base away.

The sequence links TRBV20-1 to TRBJ2-1; TRBD2 lines up with 8 middle nucleotides. The sequence was obtained from an adult who was a healthcare worker with PCR-confirmed SARS-CoV-2 infection or an uninfected control (not recorded which). The material sequenced was whole blood. The CDR3 reads CSARRLSGASYNEQFF. The DNA is as follows: TGCAGTGCCCGACGACTTAGCGGGGCCTCCTACAATGAGCAGTTCTTC.